These 12 T cell receptor beta chains were sequenced from one sample in a study of Ad26.COV2.S vaccination and SARS-CoV-2 variants. Treatment denoted: roughly 20 received Ad26.COV2.S at low or high dose, single or two shots; about 5 received placebo; per-sample allocation not given. On day 63 after the first injection, vaccine and placebo recipients gave samples. TCRdb's copy holds only in-frame clones and misses some; the assay was immunoSEQ multiplex PCR. The sample lists roughly 350,000 clones, about 89% occurring once. The specimen was peripheral blood, collected in a trial of Ad26.COV2.S vaccine versus placebo. These receptors all stem from a person aged 18-65 years who received the Ad26.COV2.S COVID-19 vaccine or a placebo.

V usage is TRBV25-1 and J usage is TRBJ1-1; the match to TRBD1 covers 9 bases. The CDR3 contains 17 residues. V trimming: 2 bases; J trimming: 0 bases; junction bases outside the gene matches: 7. Germline loops: CDR1 MGHDK, CDR2 SYGVNS. The CDR3 sequence: CASSEPGRTGVNTEAFF. For the CDR3, the DNA is TGTGCCAGCAGTGAACCGGGCAGGACAGGGGTGAACACTGAAGCTTTCTTT.

This clone has only one observation. The chain uses TRBV2 and TRBJ2-7, with 12 positions matching TRBD2. The CDR3 spans 21 residues. The junction had 19 bases not matched to a gene; V was cut back by 4 bases and J by 0 bases. Germline V lookup: CDR1 SNHLY, CDR2 FYNNEI. The CDR3 bases are TGTGCCAGCAGTGTCGGTCCCGGACTAGCGGGACCACAGAAGGACTCCTACGAGCAGTACTTC. Translating it yields CASSVGPGLAGPQKDSYEQYF.

The rearrangement links TRBV28 to TRBJ2-3; 7 nucleotides line up with TRBD1. V gave up 6 bases and J gave up 1 base; unmatched junction bases: 7. CDR3 length: 15 amino acids. Per germline, CDR1 MDHEN and CDR2 SYDVKM. CDR3 loop: CASSALTGGTDTQYF. As DNA, the CDR3 is TGTGCCAGCAGCGCATTAACAGGGGGCACAGATACGCAGTATTTT.

J is TRBJ2-1 and V is TRBV6-2 or TRBV6-3; D unclear. Germline V gene data show CDR1 as MNHEY and CDR2 as SVGEGT. V lost 2 bases, J lost 8 bases, and 7 bases lay in between. The CDR3 runs to 12 residues. CDR3 coding DNA: TGTGCCAGCAGTTACCTAGGGTATGAGCAGTTCTTC. The encoded protein is CASSYLGYEQFF.

This chain links TRBV6-2 or TRBV6-3 with TRBJ1-2; D is unclear. Germline V gene data show CDR1 as MNHEY and CDR2 as SVGEGT. There are 12 residues in the CDR3. With 2 bases removed from V and 6 bases from J, the gap between germline ends came to 7 bases. In DNA, the CDR3 is TGTGCCAGCAGTTACGGGGTGGATGGCTACACCTTC. Encoded protein: CASSYGVDGYTF.

The chain joins TRBV19 to TRBJ2-1, with TRBD1 matching over 8 bases. V lost 7 bases and J lost 4; bases outside the gene matches: 3. The CDR3 totals 13 residues. CDR1 LNHDA and CDR2 SQIVND come from the germline V gene (reference sequence). CDR3 sequence reads: CASKDRGYNEQFF. DNA for the CDR3: TGTGCCAGTAAAGACAGGGGATACAATGAGCAGTTCTTC.

The chain uses TRBV5-1 and TRBJ2-7, with 8 bases lining up with TRBD1. Trimming removed 0 bases from V and 5 bases from J; junction bases left unmatched: 10. Per the germline V gene, CDR1 is SGHRS and CDR2 is YFSETQ. CDR3 length: 16 residues. CDR3 sequence (DNA): TGCGCCAGCAGCTTGGATCAGACAGGGGACTTGGACGAGCAGTACTTC. It yields the protein CASSLDQTGDLDEQYF.

The rearrangement uses TRBV6-5 and TRBJ2-1, with TRBD1 identical over 7 bases. The CDR3 spans 15 residues. V lost 6 bases to trimming and J lost 7 bases; unmatched junction nucleotides: 12. Germline lookup yields CDR1 MNHEY and CDR2 SVGAGI. The CDR3 bases are TGTGCCAGCAGCCTCAGACAGGGCGCAGGGAATGAGCAGTTCTTC. It codes for CASSLRQGAGNEQFF.

CDR3 residues: CSASEAGRSYNEQFF. CDR3 coding DNA: TGCAGTGCTAGTGAAGCGGGGCGCTCCTACAATGAGCAGTTCTTC. The V call is TRBV20-1, the J call TRBJ2-1, with 7 bases matching TRBD2. The CDR3 loop spans 15 amino acids. From germline, CDR1 is DFQATT and CDR2 SNEGSKA (reference sequence). V dropped 3 bases and J dropped 0; count of bases not matched to a gene: 5.

The V gene is TRBV10-1, the J gene TRBJ2-1; 7 bases fit TRBD2. J gave up 2 bases and V 0 bases, and 1 base lay outside the gene matches. CDR1 is WNHNN, CDR2 SYGVQD, per germline (reference sequence). The CDR3 is 15 residues long. The CDR3 reads CASSESREPYNEQFF. For the CDR3, the DNA is TGCGCCAGCAGTGAGTCGCGGGAGCCCTACAATGAGCAGTTCTTC.

The chain recombines TRBV5-1 with TRBJ2-3, with D perhaps TRBD1 or TRBD2 (6 bases each). V was cut by 4 bases and J by 5 bases, with 23 bases left in between. Germline V CDR1 and CDR2: SGHRS, YFSETQ. The CDR3 consists of 17 residues. The CDR3 DNA follows: TGCGCCAGCAGCCCGCCAATTACAGGGTCAGCGGGAGATACGCAGTATTTT. This encodes CASSPPITGSAGDTQYF. Full variable domain (remainder filled in from reference TRBV5-1 and TRBJ2-3): KAGVTQTPRYLIKTRGQQVTLSCSPISGHRSVSWYQQTPGQGLQFLFEYFSETQRNKGNFPGRFSGRQFSNSRSEMNVSTLELGDSALYLCASSPPITGSAGDTQYFGPGTRLTVL.

The genes are TRBV6-5 and TRBJ1-6; D is undetermined. The V gene lost 8 bases and the J gene lost 10 bases, with 18 bases spanning the gap. The V gene's germline CDR1 is MNHEY and CDR2 SVGAGI. This CDR3 is 14 amino acids long. Here the CDR3 DNA reads TGTGCCAGCTTGGCGGCTACCGGAATATCACCCCTCCACTTT. It encodes CASLAATGISPLHF.